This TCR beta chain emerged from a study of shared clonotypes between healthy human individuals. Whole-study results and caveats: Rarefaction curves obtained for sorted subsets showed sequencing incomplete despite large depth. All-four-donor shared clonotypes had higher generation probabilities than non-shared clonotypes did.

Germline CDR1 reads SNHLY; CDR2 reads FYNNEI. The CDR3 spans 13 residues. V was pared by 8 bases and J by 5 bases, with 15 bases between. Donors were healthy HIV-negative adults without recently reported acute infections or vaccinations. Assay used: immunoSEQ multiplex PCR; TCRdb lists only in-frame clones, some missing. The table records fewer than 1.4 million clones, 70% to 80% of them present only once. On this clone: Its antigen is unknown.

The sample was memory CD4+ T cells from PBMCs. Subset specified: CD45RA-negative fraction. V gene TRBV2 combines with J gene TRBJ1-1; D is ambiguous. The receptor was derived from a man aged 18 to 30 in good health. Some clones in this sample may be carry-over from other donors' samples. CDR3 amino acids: CASSQRTGTEAFF. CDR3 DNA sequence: TGTGCCAGCTCGCAGCGGACCGGTACTGAAGCTTTCTTT. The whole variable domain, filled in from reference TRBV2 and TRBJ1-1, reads EPEVTQTPSHQVTQMGQEVILRCVPISNHLYFYWYRQILGQKVEFLVSFYNNEISEKSEIFDDQFSVERPDGSNFTLKIRSTKLEDSAMYFCASSQRTGTEAFFGQGTRLTVV.